The clone carrying this T cell receptor (beta chain) has just one count. What it binds is not known. The same CDR3 is also encoded by other DNA sequences in this sample. Assay: immunoSEQ multiplex PCR; the TCRdb copy retains only in-frame clones and omits some. Here the sample spans about 2.2 million clones, about 93% being singletons. Naive CD8 isolation took CD45RO-negative cells positively selected for CCR7 and excluded terminally differentiated effector memory CD45RA+ cells. The data belong to a study of shared clonotypes between healthy human individuals. Study-wide background: Three CD4 naive, three CD4 memory, two CD8 naive and one CD8 memory plate were used per donor.

Study conclusions and caveats: Shared clonotypes: about 5% naive CD4, under 4% naive CD8, about 2.2% memory CD4, approximately 0.37% memory CD8.

The sequencing sample was made of naive CD8+ T cells from PBMCs. The clonotype originates from a man aged 18 to 30 in good health. Some clones in this sample may be carry-over from other donors' samples.

CDR3 sequence: CASSFEGSYNEQFF. The CDR3 nucleotides read TGTGCCAGCAGTTTCGAGGGTAGCTACAATGAGCAGTTCTTC. V and J are TRBV27 and TRBJ2-1, with D perhaps TRBD2 (5 bases). The V gene lost 3 bases and the J gene lost 3 bases, with 9 bases spanning the gap. Germline assignment: CDR1 MNHEY and CDR2 SMNVEV (reference sequence). This CDR3 has 14 residues.